This T cell receptor beta chain was identified during a study of T cells in localized non-small cell lung cancer. The method was immunoSEQ multiplex PCR; TCRdb's version includes in-frame clones alone and lacks a portion of them. The repertoire includes about 24,000 clones, 80% to 95% of them detected once, and 2.7% sits in the top ten. CDR3 length equals 17 residues. V was clipped by 0 bases and J by 2 bases; unmatched bases: 8. The V and J genes are TRBV5-7 and TRBJ1-5; 7 bases line up with TRBD1. TRBV5-7 is annotated as an ORF whose role is uncertain. The TCR was taken from a woman aged 35-75 years with stage I lung adenocarcinoma. The specimen comprised peripheral blood, sampled before any cancer treatment. CDR3 nucleotide sequence: TGTGCCAGCAGCTTGGAGGGGCAGGGGGGCGGCAATCAGCCCCAGCATTTT. Translated: CASSLEGQGGGNQPQHF.